Listed here are 24 T cell receptor beta chains from one sample, sequenced in a study of OX40 agonist ivuxolimab in advanced cancers. Data came from immunoSEQ multiplex PCR; TCRdb stores just in-frame clones and leaves some out. The sample lists tens of thousands of clones; over 80% were seen once. Sequencing used CD4+ or CD8+ T cells sorted from blood, obtained in a trial of the OX40 agonist ivuxolimab. The receptors were gathered from an adult with an advanced solid tumor such as melanoma, head and neck, liver or kidney cancer.

The rearrangement uses TRBV6-6 and TRBJ2-5; 7 bases agree with TRBD1. Trimming cost V 2 bases and J 5 bases; bases outside gene matches: 2. Per the germline V gene, CDR1 is MNHNY and CDR2 is SVGAGI (reference sequence). The CDR3 length is 13 residues. This CDR3 is CASSYRGLETQYF. Written as DNA, the CDR3 is TGTGCCAGCAGTTACAGGGGGCTGGAGACCCAGTACTTC.

This CDR3 reads CATSFGGGNEKLFF. CDR3 coding DNA: TGTGCCACCAGCTTCGGGGGAGGCAACGAAAAACTGTTTTTT. The V gene is TRBV15, the J gene TRBJ1-4; possible D gene TRBD1, 5 bases. The CDR3 consists of 14 residues. Trimming stripped 5 bases from V and 8 bases from J, with 15 bases between. Germline V gives CDR1 LNHNV, CDR2 YYDKDF (reference sequence).

The CDR3 DNA is TGTGCCACCAGCAGAGACGTCGCAGGCGGGGAGACCCAGTACTTC. Its translation is CATSRDVAGGETQYF. V and J are TRBV15 and TRBJ2-5; a possible D gene is TRBD2 (5 bases). V was cut by 0 bases and J by 5 bases, with 13 bases left in between. The CDR3 consists of 15 residues. CDR1 and CDR2 from the germline V gene are LNHNV and YYDKDF (reference sequence).

Details on this clone: Other DNA sequences in this specimen translate into the identical CDR3. The chain uses TRBV5-1 and TRBJ1-3; tentative D call: TRBD1 (6 bases). This CDR3 region has 13 residues. Germline assignment: CDR1 SGHRS and CDR2 YFSETQ. V lost 0 bases and J lost 9, with 10 bases in between. The CDR3: CASSLEGRGTIYF. CDR3 bases: TGCGCCAGCAGCTTGGAGGGCAGGGGCACCATATATTTT. Full variable domain (rest looked up from reference TRBV5-1 and TRBJ1-3): KAGVTQTPRYLIKTRGQQVTLSCSPISGHRSVSWYQQTPGQGLQFLFEYFSETQRNKGNFPGRFSGRQFSNSRSEMNVSTLELGDSALYLCASSLEGRGTIYFGEGSWLTVV.

The chain's CDR3 is CASSSRMERVAFF. CDR3 nucleotide sequence: TGTGCCAGCAGCTCCCGAATGGAGCGGGTAGCTTTCTTT. This chain uses TRBV11-2 with TRBJ1-1; no definite D call. CDR1 is SGHAT, CDR2 FQNNGV, per germline. The V end lost 4 bases, the J end lost 10 bases, and 16 bases lay between the germline ends. The CDR3 sequence is 13 residues long.

The DNA of the CDR3 is TGCGCCAGCAGCCCGACTAAAGGTCAGTTAAAAGGGGGAAGCAATCAGCCCCAGCATTTT. Translating gives CASSPTKGQLKGGSNQPQHF. The rearrangement uses TRBV5-1 and TRBJ1-5; D might be TRBD1 (6 bases). Germline V gene sequence: CDR1 SGHRS, CDR2 YFSETQ. CDR3 length equals 20 residues. Trimming took off 4 bases at V and 1 base at J, with 27 bases between the two ends.

This rearrangement joins TRBV7-2 to TRBJ2-3; D possibly corresponds to TRBD1 (6 bases). Trimming took off 5 bases at V and 3 bases at J, with 9 bases between the two ends. Germline CDR1 and CDR2: SGHTA and FQGNSA. The CDR3 is made up of 13 amino acids. Here the CDR3 reads CASSITGTDTQYF. CDR3 DNA: TGTGCCAGCAGCATCACAGGGACAGATACGCAGTATTTT.

The V and J genes are TRBV7-2 and TRBJ2-7; 9 bases are shared with TRBD1. There are 16 residues in the CDR3. V shed 4 bases, J shed 4 bases, and the junction held 11 bases outside the gene matches. Germline V lookup: CDR1 SGHTA, CDR2 FQGNSA. CDR3 nucleotide sequence: TGTGCCAGCAGCTACCGGGGGCTGGGACAGGGTTACGAGCAGTACTTC. Translating it yields CASSYRGLGQGYEQYF.

The rearrangement links TRBV5-1 to TRBJ2-6; D is unresolved. The CDR3 consists of 18 residues. Trimming took off 4 bases at V and 0 bases at J, with 17 bases between the two ends. Per germline, CDR1 SGHRS and CDR2 YFSETQ. The CDR3: CASSLNTRTVSGANVLTF. The CDR3, as DNA: TGCGCCAGCAGCCTCAATACCCGGACGGTCTCTGGGGCCAACGTCCTGACTTTC.

The chain joins TRBV5-1 to TRBJ2-5, with D perhaps TRBD1 or TRBD2 (5 bases each). Germline V gives CDR1 SGHRS, CDR2 YFSETQ. V lost 0 bases to trimming and J lost 1 base, with 10 bases between them. There are 15 residues in the CDR3. CDR3 region: CASSLATGLQETQYF. The CDR3 DNA is TGCGCCAGCAGCTTGGCCACGGGGCTCCAAGAGACCCAGTACTTC.

This sequence joins TRBV5-1 and TRBJ1-6; a possible D gene is TRBD1 (6 bases). Germline values: CDR1 SGHRS, CDR2 YFSETQ. The V end was cut by 4 bases, the J end by 0 bases, with 17 bases between. This CDR3 comprises 18 residues. As DNA, the CDR3 is TGCGCCAGCAGCCGAGTTACAGGGCCGAGCTCCTATAATTCACCCCTCCACTTT. Protein: CASSRVTGPSSYNSPLHF.

This sequence joins TRBV7-2 and TRBJ1-1; D not resolved. CDR1 is SGHTA, CDR2 FQGNSA, per germline. The CDR3 extends over 14 amino acids. Trimming shortened V by 2 bases and J by 2 bases, and 9 bases separated the two germline ends. The CDR3 sequence: CASSLWGRNTEAFF. CDR3 sequence (DNA): TGTGCCAGCAGCTTATGGGGTCGAAACACTGAAGCTTTCTTT. Supplemented by reference TRBV7-2 and TRBJ1-1, the full variable domain reads GAGVSQSPSNKVTEKGKDVELRCDPISGHTALYWYRQSLGQGLEFLIYFQGNSAPDKSGLPSDRFSAERTGGSVSTLTIQRTQQEDSAVYLCASSLWGRNTEAFFGQGTRLTVV.

The chain has TRBV15 and TRBJ2-1, with unresolved D. Per germline, CDR1 LNHNV and CDR2 YYDKDF (reference sequence). There are 14 residues in the CDR3. V was shortened by 6 bases and J by 3 bases, with 12 bases between the two germline ends. The chain's CDR3 is CATRPGPNYNEQFF. CDR3 DNA: TGTGCCACCAGACCAGGTCCCAACTACAATGAGCAGTTCTTC.

V usage is TRBV19 and J usage is TRBJ1-1; no firm D call. This CDR3 contains 15 residues. V dropped 7 bases and J dropped 4 bases, with 19 bases sitting between them. Germline loops: CDR1 LNHDA, CDR2 SQIVND (reference sequence). CDR3 protein: CASTHLGRLGTEAFF. The CDR3 coding sequence is TGTGCCAGTACCCATCTAGGACGGTTAGGCACTGAAGCTTTCTTT. The complete variable domain, with remaining parts taken from reference TRBV19 and TRBJ1-1, reads DGGITQSPKYLFRKEGQNVTLSCEQNLNHDAMYWYRQDPGQGLRLIYYSQIVNDFQKGDIAEGYSVSREKKESFPLTVTSAQKNPTAFYLCASTHLGRLGTEAFFGQGTRLTVV.

The rearrangement links TRBV15 to TRBJ2-6; D unresolved. V was pared by 0 bases and J by 2 bases, with 8 bases between. This CDR3 contains 16 residues. Germline assignment: CDR1 LNHNV and CDR2 YYDKDF (reference sequence). CDR3 protein: CATSREPQTGANVLTF. CDR3 bases: TGTGCCACCAGCAGAGAACCCCAAACTGGGGCCAACGTCCTGACTTTC.

V usage is TRBV19 and J usage is TRBJ2-7; perhaps TRBD1 as D (6 bases). In germline, CDR1 is LNHDA, CDR2 SQIVND (reference sequence). The CDR3 consists of 13 residues. Trimming took 4 bases from V and 6 from J, leaving 13 bases between them. In DNA form, the CDR3 reads TGTGCCAGTAGTACTTTACAGGGTACCGAGCAGTACTTC. This codes for CASSTLQGTEQYF.

In this sample, this clone turned up a few times. This rearrangement joins TRBV16 to TRBJ1-5, with D maybe TRBD1 (6 bases). CDR3 length equals 16 residues. V lost 2 bases, J lost 3 bases, and 14 bases lay in between. Germline V gene lookup returns CDR1 KGHSY and CDR2 FQNENV. This chain's CDR3 is CASSQSHSGANQPQHF. Written as DNA, the CDR3 is TGTGCCAGCAGCCAAAGCCACTCAGGGGCCAATCAGCCCCAGCATTTT.

The chain combines TRBV7-9 with TRBJ2-2, with 8 bases matching TRBD1. Germline assignment: CDR1 SEHNR and CDR2 FQNEAQ (reference sequence). V lost 6 bases and J lost 3; bases outside the gene matches: 3. The CDR3 consists of 14 residues. The CDR3, as DNA: TGTGCCAGCAGGCTACAGGGGGACACCGGGGAGCTGTTTTTT. Translation: CASRLQGDTGELFF. The variable domain in full, completed from reference TRBV7-9 and TRBJ2-2, reads DTGVSQNPRHKITKRGQNVTFRCDPISEHNRLYWYRQTLGQGPEFLTYFQNEAQLEKSRLLSDRFSAERPKGSFSTLEIQRTEQGDSAMYLCASRLQGDTGELFFGEGSRLTVL.

The chain couples TRBV6-1 to TRBJ1-4, with D possibly TRBD1 on 6 matching bases. The ends were cut back, 7 bases at V and 10 bases at J, with 22 bases in the middle. CDR1 is MNHNS, CDR2 SASEGT, per germline. The CDR3 is 15 residues long. The CDR3 here is CASNLNTGKGGKLFF. In DNA, the CDR3 is TGTGCCAGCAACCTTAACACAGGGAAGGGGGGAAAACTGTTTTTT.

This clone has a handful of counts. V and J are TRBV6-1 and TRBJ2-5; a possible D gene is TRBD1 (7 bases). The CDR3 covers 16 residues. Germline V gene data show CDR1 as MNHNS and CDR2 as SASEGT. With 4 bases removed from V and 7 bases from J, the gap between germline ends came to 22 bases. This CDR3 is CASSVGPTQGGGTQYF. CDR3 sequence (DNA): TGTGCCAGCAGTGTCGGTCCGACTCAGGGGGGAGGGACCCAGTACTTC.

The V and J genes are TRBV11-2 and TRBJ1-4; D may be TRBD1 (5 bases). The CDR3 spans 17 residues. Germline-derived CDR1 and CDR2 are SGHAT and FQNNGV. V lost 5 bases to trimming and J lost 8 bases, with 24 bases between them. The CDR3 reads CASSPRSARVRGEKLFF. CDR3 in DNA: TGTGCCAGCAGCCCCCGCTCAGCAAGGGTACGGGGGGAAAAACTGTTTTTT. The whole variable domain, filled in from reference TRBV11-2 and TRBJ1-4, reads EAGVAQSPRYKIIEKRQSVAFWCNPISGHATLYWYQQILGQGPKLLIQFQNNGVVDDSQLPKDRFSAERLKGVDSTLKIQPAKLEDSAVYLCASSPRSARVRGEKLFFGSGTQLSVL.

In this sample, this clone turned up a few times. This chain joins TRBV4-3 and TRBJ1-1; 7 positions match TRBD1. V lost 4 bases and J lost 5; bases outside the gene matches: 4. This CDR3 contains 13 residues. The V gene's germline CDR1 is LGHNA and CDR2 YSLEER. This CDR3 is CASSRQGNTEAFF. Here the CDR3 DNA reads TGCGCCAGCAGCCGACAGGGAAATACTGAAGCTTTCTTT.

V usage is TRBV28 and J usage is TRBJ2-7, with D tentatively TRBD2 (8 bases). The germline CDR1 and CDR2 sequences are MDHEN and SYDVKM. This CDR3 spans 16 amino acids. Trimming stripped 5 bases from V and 2 bases from J, with 19 bases between. As DNA, the CDR3 is TGTGCCAGCAGTCTCGGGGGGGACAGCACAACCTACGAGCAGTACTTC. Amino acid sequence: CASSLGGDSTTYEQYF.

J is TRBJ1-5 and V is TRBV5-3; TRBD1 matches at 8 bases. TRBV5-3 has ORF status, its function being uncertain. The CDR3 consists of 17 residues. The junction had 10 bases not matched to a gene; V was cut back by 3 bases and J by 2 bases. The CDR3 region is CARSCTKGTGGNQPQHF. The CDR3 region has the DNA TGTGCCAGAAGCTGTACTAAAGGGACAGGCGGCAATCAGCCCCAGCATTTT.